Each of the 29 T cell receptor beta chains below was sequenced from the same sample in a study of blood T cells in healthy people across ages (dated by TCRdb to between 2014 and 2016). Library generation was performed with 5' RACE. The reads were generated on an Illumina HiSeq 2500. A second roughly 6 to 11 cycle PCR used a sample-barcoded 5' primer and a J-beta primer mix. Clones were called with MiXCR by TCRdb after fastp trimmed the public reads at Q25, and only in-frame beta chains were retained. Each entry merges the rows of one CDR3 protein and shows their most common DNA and genes. For this sample the table gives roughly 680,000 distinct CDR3 sequences, of which 49% were detected only once. Of the sample, about a third is held by the ten largest clones. Material for sequencing was blood. The receptors come from a woman aged 60-75 years in good health.

This rearrangement joins TRBV15 to TRBJ2-1; 10 bases align to TRBD2. Trimming at V came to 8 bases and at J to 7 bases, leaving 11 bases not matched to a gene. The germline gives CDR1 LNHNV, CDR2 YYDKDF (reference sequence). The CDR3 spans 15 residues. CDR3 DNA sequence: TGTGCCACCGGTGGGAGGACTAGCGGCGTTAATGAGCAGTTCTTC. Its protein product is CATGGRTSGVNEQFF.

CDR3 DNA: TGCAGTGCTTATCAAGATCGGGGGCTGCCTAATGAAAAACTGTTTTTT. Its protein product is CSAYQDRGLPNEKLFF. V gene TRBV20-1 combines with J gene TRBJ1-4; D perhaps matches TRBD1 (6 bases). Trimming removed 5 bases from V and 3 bases from J, with 19 bases in between. CDR1 and CDR2 (germline): DFQATT, SNEGSKA (reference sequence). The CDR3 contains 16 residues.

The J gene is TRBJ2-4, the V gene TRBV9, with a weak D call TRBD2 (5 bases). CDR3 length: 13 residues. CDR1 is SGDLS, CDR2 YYNGEE, per germline. V dropped 3 bases and J dropped 9 bases, with 13 bases sitting between them. As DNA, the CDR3 is TGTGCCAGCAGCGCCGGCTACGGAGGCATTCAGTACTTC. It yields the protein CASSAGYGGIQYF.

The chain is built from TRBV29-1 and TRBJ2-5; D possibly uses TRBD1 or TRBD2 (5 bases each). Germline CDR1 is SQVTM and CDR2 is ANQGSEA. CDR3 size: 14 residues. Trimming cost V 4 bases and J 11 bases, with 23 bases left between them. The CDR3 region has the DNA TGCAGCGTTGGGGACGGGTCACTATACAATGAGCAGTACTTC. It is translated as CSVGDGSLYNEQYF.

The chain couples TRBV9 to TRBJ2-7; either TRBD1 or TRBD2 may fit D (5 bases each). Germline V gives CDR1 SGDLS, CDR2 YYNGEE. Trimming removed 4 bases from V and 2 bases from J, with 16 bases in between. The CDR3 sequence is 15 residues long. CDR3 coding DNA: TGTGCCAGCAGCCCGACCCGGGACGAAACCTACGAGCAGTACTTC. Protein sequence: CASSPTRDETYEQYF.

This chain links TRBV7-2 with TRBJ2-7; tentative D call: TRBD1 (6 bases). In germline, CDR1 is SGHTA, CDR2 FQGNSA. CDR3 length: 15 residues. Trimming shortened V by 1 base and J by 3 bases, and 13 bases separated the two germline ends. CDR3 coding DNA: TGTGCCAGCAGCTTAGGACCAGGGGACGGCTACGAGCAGTACTTC. This codes for CASSLGPGDGYEQYF.

This clonotype was counted a few times. The CDR3 region has the DNA TGTGCCAGCAGCATGGGCACAGATACGCAGTATTTT. It yields the protein CASSMGTDTQYF. V gene TRBV7-9 combines with J gene TRBJ2-3; D ambiguous. Germline loops: CDR1 SEHNR, CDR2 FQNEAQ (reference sequence). CDR3 length equals 12 residues. Trimming left V 5 bases short and J 1 base short, with 4 bases between.

Comment on this clonotype: A read error is possible here, since a much larger clone lies one base away. V and J are TRBV19 and TRBJ2-1; tentatively, D is TRBD2 (6 bases). The V end lost 6 bases, the J end lost 5 bases, and 17 bases lay between the germline ends. The CDR3 is made up of 15 amino acids. Per germline, CDR1 LNHDA and CDR2 SQIVND (reference sequence). CDR3 residues: CASRRGILEHNEQFF. In DNA form, the CDR3 reads TGTGCCAGTAGGCGCGGGATTCTGGAACACAATGAGCAGTTCTTC.

With regard to this clonotype: This may stem from a read error, because a much larger clone lies one nucleotide away. The CDR3 spells CSVEVEHTIVQFF. As DNA, the CDR3 is TGCAGCGTTGAGGTTGAGCATACAATTGTGCAGTTCTTC. The V and J genes are TRBV29-1 and TRBJ2-1; D is unresolved. This CDR3 comprises 13 residues. Trimming pared 3 bases from V and 12 bases from J, leaving 18 bases between. The germline V gene encodes CDR1 SQVTM and CDR2 ANQGSEA.

The gene calls are TRBV20-1 and TRBJ1-2; a possible D gene is TRBD1 (5 bases). Trimming removed 5 bases from V and 4 bases from J, with 8 bases in between. This CDR3 has 11 amino acids. The V gene's germline CDR1 is DFQATT and CDR2 SNEGSKA (reference sequence). This CDR3 reads CSAETGYGYTF. As DNA, the CDR3 is TGCAGTGCTGAAACAGGCTATGGCTACACCTTC.

This sequence joins TRBV6-1 and TRBJ1-1; D might be TRBD1 (5 bases). CDR3 length: 14 amino acids. Germline V gives CDR1 MNHNS, CDR2 SASEGT. V lost 8 bases, J lost 3 bases, and 16 bases lay in between. CDR3 bases: TGTGCCAGCGGTCCAGGGTTGGAGGACACTGAAGCTTTCTTT. It codes for CASGPGLEDTEAFF.

The chain joins TRBV3-1 to TRBJ1-4, with a possible D match to TRBD1 (5 bases). Germline CDR1 LGHDT, CDR2 YNNKEL (reference sequence). V gave up 0 bases and J gave up 6 bases, with 8 bases separating them. The CDR3 sequence is 14 residues long. The CDR3 is CASSQDTGDEKLFF. For the CDR3, the DNA is TGTGCCAGCAGCCAAGATACGGGGGATGAAAAACTGTTTTTT.

This clonotype was seen only a few times. V is TRBV5-1 and J is TRBJ2-1; D remains unclear. Germline V CDR1 and CDR2: SGHRS, YFSETQ. Trimming took off 0 bases at V and 6 bases at J, with 13 bases between the two ends. The CDR3 runs to 15 residues. The CDR3 spells CASSLGPRLVNEQFF. CDR3 nucleotides: TGCGCCAGCAGCTTGGGTCCTAGGCTGGTCAATGAGCAGTTCTTC.

This clonotype was counted a few times. The gene calls are TRBV27 and TRBJ2-1; 10 nucleotides align to TRBD2. The CDR3 loop spans 20 amino acids. The J segment lost 1 base and the V segment lost 3 bases, leaving 15 bases of the junction unmatched. Germline V gene data show CDR1 as MNHEY and CDR2 as SMNVEV (reference sequence). CDR3 loop: CASSLKPSGSVLSSYNEQFF. The CDR3 region has the DNA TGTGCCAGCAGTTTGAAGCCTAGCGGGAGTGTCCTCTCATCCTACAATGAGCAGTTCTTC.

The genes are TRBV27 and TRBJ2-7; 8 nucleotides agree with TRBD2. Losses at the gene ends were 0 bases for V and 1 base for J; bases not matched to a gene: 8. CDR1 and CDR2 (germline): MNHEY, SMNVEV (reference sequence). The CDR3 has 17 amino acids. The CDR3 DNA sequence: TGTGCCAGCAGTTTATCGCCTTTCCCGGGAGGGTCCTACGAGCAGTACTTC. Its translation: CASSLSPFPGGSYEQYF.

This clonotype came up many times. The chain links TRBV7-2 to TRBJ1-2; D is perhaps TRBD1 (6 bases). V dropped 5 bases and J dropped 8 bases, with 12 bases sitting between them. This CDR3 region has 12 residues. Germline CDR1 SGHTA, CDR2 FQGNSA. The CDR3 DNA follows: TGTGCCAGCAGCAACAGGGCCCAGGGCTACACCTTC. Its translation: CASSNRAQGYTF.

This chain connects TRBV5-5 to TRBJ2-1; D is uncertain. CDR3 length: 15 amino acids. V was clipped by 0 bases and J by 5 bases, with 12 bases between them. Germline V gene sequence: CDR1 SGHKS, CDR2 YYEKEE (reference sequence). The CDR3 reads CASSLENPSDNEQFF. The CDR3 DNA is TGTGCCAGCAGCTTGGAGAACCCAAGCGACAATGAGCAGTTCTTC.

This chain links TRBV11-2 with TRBJ2-1; D not resolved. Germline V gene lookup returns CDR1 SGHAT and CDR2 FQNNGV. The CDR3 consists of 15 residues. With 5 bases removed from V and 0 bases from J, the gap between germline ends came to 11 bases. The CDR3 DNA reads as TGTGCCAGCAGCCCGGATGAGAGCTCCTACAATGAGCAGTTCTTC. This encodes CASSPDESSYNEQFF.

The rearrangement links TRBV9 to TRBJ2-4; D is possibly TRBD1 (6 bases). The J call may not be correct, given that the DNA end is closer to TRBJ2-7. CDR3 length: 14 amino acids. Germline CDR1 is SGDLS and CDR2 is YYNGEE. CDR3 residues: CASSVVDSGYEQYF. The DNA for the CDR3 is TGTGCCAGCAGCGTAGTGGACAGTGGGTACGAGCAGTACTTC.

This clonotype was observed a few times. The V gene is TRBV12-3 or TRBV12-4, the J gene TRBJ2-4, with D perhaps matching TRBD1 or TRBD2 (5 bases each). The CDR3 extends over 15 amino acids. The V end was cut by 6 bases, the J end by 0 bases, with 12 bases between. The CDR3 nucleotides are TGTGCCAGCAGCCTTGGGACCTTAGCCAAAAACATTCAGTACTTC. Encoded protein: CASSLGTLAKNIQYF.

The chain uses TRBV28 and TRBJ1-2; D unclear. The germline V gene has CDR1 MDHEN and CDR2 SYDVKM. This CDR3 is 11 amino acids long. V lost 4 bases and J lost 8, with 8 bases in between. The CDR3 sequence: CASSSLLGYTF. The CDR3 DNA sequence: TGTGCCAGCAGTTCACTCCTGGGCTACACCTTC.

V gene TRBV6-6 combines with J gene TRBJ2-3; 11 bases are a match to TRBD1. CDR1 is MNHNY and CDR2 is SVGAGI in the germline V gene (reference sequence). V dropped 6 bases and J dropped 5; count of bases not matched to a gene: 4. The CDR3 totals 14 residues. The CDR3 sequence: CASRRDRGLDTQYF. The DNA for the CDR3 is TGTGCCAGCAGGCGGGACAGGGGGTTAGATACGCAGTATTTT.

The chain links TRBV20-1 to TRBJ1-5, with D tentatively TRBD1 (6 bases). The CDR3 loop spans 19 amino acids. The germline CDR1 and CDR2 sequences are DFQATT and SNEGSKA (reference sequence). V was clipped by 3 bases and J by 2 bases, with 26 bases between them. CDR3 region: CSASPRDTRTKAGNQPQHF. The CDR3 region has the DNA TGCAGTGCTAGCCCCCGGGACACGCGAACCAAGGCGGGCAATCAGCCCCAGCATTTT.

This clonotype was recorded a few times. The chain carries TRBV27 and TRBJ2-4; the D gene is possibly TRBD1 (6 bases). V was clipped by 6 bases and J by 11 bases, with 17 bases between them. Per germline, CDR1 MNHEY and CDR2 SMNVEV (reference sequence). CDR3 length: 13 amino acids. CDR3: CASRPAGVGFQYF. The CDR3 region has the DNA TGTGCCAGCAGGCCAGCAGGGGTGGGGTTTCAGTACTTC.

This clonotype was recorded a few times. The J gene is TRBJ2-7, the V gene TRBV20-1; TRBD1 agrees at 8 bases. Gene TRBJ2-5 matches the end of the DNA better, so the J call may be wrong. The CDR3 contains 13 residues. Germline V lookup: CDR1 DFQATT, CDR2 SNEGSKA (reference sequence). The CDR3 coding sequence is TGCAGTGAACCCGGACAGGGCAAGGGGACCCAGTACTTC. This sequence encodes CSEPGQGKGTQYF.

CDR3 loop: CASRLDRVQPQHF. The CDR3 coding sequence is TGTGCCAGCCGACTCGACAGAGTTCAGCCCCAGCATTTT. The chain recombines TRBV27 with TRBJ1-5; a possible D gene is TRBD1 (5 bases). CDR1 and CDR2 from the germline V gene are MNHEY and SMNVEV (reference sequence). V lost 8 bases to trimming and J lost 6 bases, with 14 bases between them. CDR3 length: 13 residues.

V is TRBV20-1 and J is TRBJ1-2; D call uncertain. The CDR3 runs to 10 residues. V was shortened by 5 bases and J by 8 bases, with 9 bases between the two germline ends. Germline CDR1 and CDR2: DFQATT and SNEGSKA (reference sequence). CDR3 region: CSAHDMGYTF. As DNA, the CDR3 is TGCAGTGCTCACGACATGGGCTACACCTTC.

V is TRBV4-3 and J is TRBJ2-1, with a possible D match to TRBD2 (6 bases). The CDR3 length is 14 residues. The V gene lost 3 bases and the J gene lost 9 bases, with 15 bases spanning the gap. Germline loops: CDR1 LGHNA, CDR2 YSLEER. DNA of the CDR3: TGCGCCAGCAGCCACCCCCTAGCGTCGAGTGAGCAGTTCTTC. Translated: CASSHPLASSEQFF.

The sample holds a few counts of this clonotype. The chain couples TRBV20-1 to TRBJ2-5, with D perhaps TRBD2 (6 bases). The CDR3 is made up of 14 amino acids. The germline V gene encodes CDR1 DFQATT and CDR2 SNEGSKA (reference sequence). Trimming shortened V by 0 bases and J by 4 bases, and 12 bases separated the two germline ends. CDR3 nucleotides: TGCAGTGCTAGAGATGGGGGGTATGGAGAGACCCAGTACTTC. Residues: CSARDGGYGETQYF.